A few counts support the clone carrying this T cell receptor beta chain. This CDR3 is 15 amino acids long. In germline, CDR1 is LNHDA, CDR2 SQIVND (reference sequence). The V and J ends lost 3 bases and 0 bases, in that order; junction bases with no gene match: 4. The data originate from a study of beta chain features in type 1 diabetes. The investigators reverse transcribed all of the isolated RNA, so they sequenced expressed TCRB transcripts. Clones were read by immunoSEQ multiplex PCR, and TCRdb kept only the in-frame ones, dropping some. The sample carries about 270,000 clones, roughly 13% recorded once.

The sequence was collected from a woman between 35 and 50 years old in good health. Sequencing was carried out using naive CD4+ T cells from blood. The chain recombines TRBV19 with TRBJ1-1; TRBD1 matches 7 bases. The CDR3 bases are TGTGCCAGTAGTATTTACAGGGGCATGAACACTGAAGCTTTCTTT. Amino acid sequence: CASSIYRGMNTEAFF.